The 13 T cell receptor beta chains listed next were all sequenced from one sample in a study of blood T cell repertoires in COVID-19. Profiled with immunoSEQ multiplex PCR; TCRdb holds only in-frame clones, not every one. The data show tens of thousands of clones, with 85% to 90% seen just once and about 4.3% held by the top ten. The material sequenced was peripheral blood. The receptors originated from a woman aged 80 or over with active or convalescent COVID-19.

The genes are TRBV7-8 and TRBJ2-7; no firm D call. Trimming cost V 3 bases and J 0 bases, with 12 bases left between them. Germline assignment: CDR1 SGHVS and CDR2 FQNEAQ. The CDR3 has 15 amino acids. CDR3 nucleotide sequence: TGTGCCAGCAGCTTTTTCACCTCGAGCTCCTACGAGCAGTACTTC. Translating it yields CASSFFTSSSYEQYF.

The rearrangement joins TRBV5-6 to TRBJ2-7, with a tentative D call TRBD1 (6 bases). This CDR3 region has 13 residues. V was pared by 4 bases and J by 3 bases, with 11 bases between. Germline CDR1 is SGHDT and CDR2 is YYEEEE. CDR3 residues: CASSDRTVYEQYF. CDR3 sequence (DNA): TGTGCCAGCAGCGACCGGACAGTCTACGAGCAGTACTTC.

The gene calls are TRBV27 and TRBJ2-5; 9 bases match TRBD2. Germline V gene data show CDR1 as MNHEY and CDR2 as SMNVEV (reference sequence). This CDR3 contains 16 residues. Trimming removed 3 bases from V and 2 bases from J; junction bases left unmatched: 7. The CDR3 sequence is CASSFRGLALQETQYF. CDR3 in DNA: TGTGCCAGCAGTTTCCGGGGACTAGCTTTACAAGAGACCCAGTACTTC.

This clone appeared a few times. The chain recombines TRBV5-1 with TRBJ2-2, with D possibly being TRBD1 (6 bases). Per the germline V gene, CDR1 is SGHRS and CDR2 is YFSETQ. This CDR3 spans 14 amino acids. V lost 4 bases and J 2 bases, leaving 9 bases between the germline ends. The CDR3 DNA reads as TGCGCCAGCAGCGTGGACAGTAACACCGGGGAGCTGTTTTTT. Its protein product is CASSVDSNTGELFF. Full variable domain (outside the CDR3, taken from reference TRBV5-1 and TRBJ2-2): KAGVTQTPRYLIKTRGQQVTLSCSPISGHRSVSWYQQTPGQGLQFLFEYFSETQRNKGNFPGRFSGRQFSNSRSEMNVSTLELGDSALYLCASSVDSNTGELFFGEGSRLTVL.

V usage is TRBV7-9 and J usage is TRBJ1-1, with TRBD1 as a possible D gene (6 bases). Trimming pared 2 bases from V and 5 bases from J, leaving 9 bases between. CDR1 and CDR2 from the germline V gene are SEHNR and FQNEAQ (reference sequence). CDR3 length: 13 residues. The CDR3 bases are TGTGCCAGCAGCTTATTAGGGGGAACTGAAGCTTTCTTT. Its protein product is CASSLLGGTEAFF.

The rearrangement links TRBV19 to TRBJ2-1, with D uncertain. CDR3 length: 15 amino acids. Germline V gene sequence: CDR1 LNHDA, CDR2 SQIVND (reference sequence). Trimming cost V 4 bases and J 3 bases, with 13 bases left between them. CDR3 in amino acids: CASSTSLLVYNEQFF. The CDR3, as DNA: TGTGCCAGTAGTACCTCACTCCTAGTCTACAATGAGCAGTTCTTC.

The V call is TRBV7-9, the J call TRBJ1-2; D is possibly TRBD1 (5 bases). Germline assignment: CDR1 SEHNR and CDR2 FQNEAQ (reference sequence). Trimming left V 4 bases short and J 9 bases short, with 12 bases between. CDR3 size: 12 residues. Written as DNA, the CDR3 is TGTGCCAGCAGCTCCCCACAGGTCAGCTACACCTTC. It is translated as CASSSPQVSYTF.

The chain is built from TRBV28 and TRBJ2-7, with TRBD1 matching 9 bases. The germline V gene encodes CDR1 MDHEN and CDR2 SYDVKM. The V gene end was trimmed by 8 bases and the J gene end by 4 bases; junction bases not matched to a gene: 6. The CDR3 extends over 13 amino acids. In nucleotides, the CDR3 is TGTGCCAGCGGGACAGGGAGTGAATACGAGCAGTACTTC. Residues: CASGTGSEYEQYF.

The chain is built from TRBV6-5 and TRBJ1-1; D ambiguous. The ends were cut back, 1 base at V and 3 bases at J, with 12 bases in the middle. The CDR3 is 15 residues long. CDR1 and CDR2 from the germline V gene are MNHEY and SVGAGI. The CDR3 DNA sequence: TGTGCCAGCAGTTACTTACCCAGGACTGACACTGAAGCTTTCTTT. It specifies CASSYLPRTDTEAFF.

The chain links TRBV6-5 to TRBJ1-2; 7 bases map to TRBD1. With V trimmed by 4 bases and J by 8 bases, 7 bases remained unmatched. The germline V gene encodes CDR1 MNHEY and CDR2 SVGAGI. This CDR3 has 13 residues. The CDR3 here is CASSLQGLEGYTF. As DNA, the CDR3 is TGTGCCAGCAGTTTACAGGGGCTGGAAGGCTACACCTTC.

V gene TRBV6-5 combines with J gene TRBJ2-2; perhaps TRBD2 as D (6 bases). The germline gives CDR1 MNHEY, CDR2 SVGAGI. The CDR3 is 15 residues long. V was cut by 6 bases and J by 4 bases, with 15 bases left in between. DNA for the CDR3: TGTGCCAGCAGAAGGGACTCTCCTGGCACCGGGGAGCTGTTTTTT. Translation gives CASRRDSPGTGELFF.

The chain employs TRBV18 and TRBJ2-1; 8 nucleotides agree with TRBD2. Germline loops: CDR1 KGHSH, CDR2 LQKENI. Trimming took 3 bases from V and 5 from J; bases not matched to a gene: 3. The CDR3 is made up of 14 amino acids. CDR3 nucleotides: TGTGCCAGCTCACCGGGACTAGACAACAATGAGCAGTTCTTC. Residues: CASSPGLDNNEQFF. Together with reference TRBV18 and TRBJ2-1, the CDR3 gives the full variable domain: NAGVMQNPRHLVRRRGQEARLRCSPMKGHSHVYWYRQLPEEGLKFMVYLQKENIIDESGMPKERFSAEFPKEGPSILRIQQVVRGDSAAYFCASSPGLDNNEQFFGPGTRLTVL.

The chain has TRBV5-1 and TRBJ2-3; 13 bases map to TRBD2. From germline, CDR1 is SGHRS and CDR2 YFSETQ. V dropped 4 bases and J dropped 3; count of bases not matched to a gene: 11. The CDR3 extends over 18 amino acids. The CDR3 coding sequence is TGCGCCAGCAGCGGCGGGGAGCCGGGACTAGCGGGAACAGATACGCAGTATTTT. This gives the protein CASSGGEPGLAGTDTQYF.